This T cell receptor (beta chain) is drawn from a study of immune cell composition in non-small cell lung cancer. Overall study context: Lung adenocarcinoma or squamous carcinoma made up most tumours.

Measured with immunoSEQ multiplex PCR; TCRdb has only the in-frame clones, and not every one. The sample carries thousands of clones, 70% to 85% recorded once. This CDR3 comprises 16 residues. Per the germline V gene, CDR1 is GTSNPN and CDR2 is SVGIG (reference sequence). V lost 3 bases and J lost 5; bases outside the gene matches: 12. Findings and caveats of the study: Tumour-reactive clones were not shown to match dominant in vivo tumour clones. Clones >0.5% enriched in tumour were rarer in adenocarcinoma (about 35%) than squamous (approximately 80%).

With regard to this clone: Its antigen is not identified.

Normal lung was sampled as far from the tumour as possible, at least 3 cm. This receptor was taken from a human donor with non-small cell lung cancer. The sample comprised non-adjacent lung tissue. The rearrangement uses TRBV30 and TRBJ2-5; 10 bases match TRBD2. In DNA form, the CDR3 reads TGTGCCTGGAGGTGGGGTAGCGGGAGGCCCATTGAGACCCAGTACTTC. This translates into CAWRWGSGRPIETQYF.